This TCR beta chain was observed in a study of blood T cell repertoires in COVID-19. Study as a whole: Acute and convalescent COVID-19 samples came from the United States, Italy and Spain.

This CDR3 has 16 amino acids. Trimming cost V 1 base and J 3 bases, with 16 bases left between them. The V gene's germline CDR1 is LGHDT and CDR2 YNNKEL (reference sequence). This table comes from immunoSEQ multiplex PCR, and its TCRdb copy is limited to in-frame clones, with some not included. This table has a few hundred thousand clones, just over 85% appearing once. The sequence was obtained from a middle-aged man with acute or convalescent COVID-19. V usage is TRBV3-1 (or the pseudogene TRBV3-2) and J usage is TRBJ2-7; possible D gene TRBD2, 6 bases. The sequencing sample was made of peripheral blood. CDR3 amino acids: CASSQGSSSAFYEQYF. The DNA of the CDR3 is TGTGCCAGCAGCCAAGGTTCATCTAGCGCCTTCTACGAGCAGTACTTC.